Sequencing of this T cell receptor (beta chain) was carried out in a study of monozygotic twins with inflammatory bowel disease. General study results and limits: Distinguishing T cell subtypes was not possible.

One entry per CDR3 protein, without DNA, is what TCRdb gives after re-calling the 5' RACE reads. The sample data list over 100,000 distinct CDR3 sequences. Remarks on this clonotype: Antigen unknown.

Whole blood supplied total RNA, and T cells were not sorted. CDR1 LGHDT and CDR2 YNNKEL come from the germline V gene (reference sequence). The CDR3 spans 13 residues. Sequenced sample: blood. The chain recombines TRBV3-1 with TRBJ1-1. The receptor was isolated from a human donor with ulcerative colitis or Crohn's disease, or a healthy co-twin of an affected twin (not recorded which). The CDR3: CASRPTENTEAFF.